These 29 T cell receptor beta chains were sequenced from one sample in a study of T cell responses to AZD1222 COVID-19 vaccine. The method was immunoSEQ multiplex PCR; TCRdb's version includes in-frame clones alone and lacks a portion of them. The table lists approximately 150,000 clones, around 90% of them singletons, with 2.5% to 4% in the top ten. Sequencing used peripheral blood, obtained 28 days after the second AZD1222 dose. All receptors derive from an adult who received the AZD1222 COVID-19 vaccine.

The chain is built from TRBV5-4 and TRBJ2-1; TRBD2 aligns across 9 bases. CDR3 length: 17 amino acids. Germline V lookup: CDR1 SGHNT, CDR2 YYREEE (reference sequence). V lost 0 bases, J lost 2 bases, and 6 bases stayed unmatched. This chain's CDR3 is CASSLVAGGRTYNEQFF. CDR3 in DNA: TGTGCCAGCAGCTTGGTGGCGGGAGGGCGAACCTACAATGAGCAGTTCTTC.

DNA for the CDR3: TGTGCCAGCAGCCTAGCGATGACAGGGCTGGGTGGCTACACCTTC. It specifies CASSLAMTGLGGYTF. The chain carries TRBV11-3 and TRBJ1-2, with 7 bases aligning to TRBD1. V was pared by 5 bases and J by 7 bases, with 13 bases of the junction left unmatched. The CDR3 extends over 15 amino acids. Germline lookup yields CDR1 SGHNT and CDR2 YENEEA.

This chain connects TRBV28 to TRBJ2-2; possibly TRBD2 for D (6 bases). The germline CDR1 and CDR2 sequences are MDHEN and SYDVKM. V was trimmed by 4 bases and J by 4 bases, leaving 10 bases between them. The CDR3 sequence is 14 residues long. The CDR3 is CASSWEEGTGELFF. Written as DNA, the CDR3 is TGTGCCAGCAGTTGGGAGGAGGGCACCGGGGAGCTGTTTTTT.

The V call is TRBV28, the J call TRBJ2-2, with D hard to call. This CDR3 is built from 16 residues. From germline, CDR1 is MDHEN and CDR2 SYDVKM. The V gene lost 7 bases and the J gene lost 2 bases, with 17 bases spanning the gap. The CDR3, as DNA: TGTGCCAGCACCGCTTCCGGACGACACAACACCGGGGAGCTGTTTTTT. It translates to CASTASGRHNTGELFF. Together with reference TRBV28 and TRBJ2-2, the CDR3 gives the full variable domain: DVKVTQSSRYLVKRTGEKVFLECVQDMDHENMFWYRQDPGLGLRLIYFSYDVKMKEKGDIPEGYSVSREKKERFSLILESASTNQTSMYLCASTASGRHNTGELFFGEGSRLTVL.

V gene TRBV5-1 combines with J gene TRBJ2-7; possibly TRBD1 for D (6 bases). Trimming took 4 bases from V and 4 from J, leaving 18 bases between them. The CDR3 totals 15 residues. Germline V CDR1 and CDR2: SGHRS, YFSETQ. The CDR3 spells CASSPLGAYRYEQYF. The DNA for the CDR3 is TGCGCCAGCAGCCCACTGGGGGCCTATCGGTACGAGCAGTACTTC. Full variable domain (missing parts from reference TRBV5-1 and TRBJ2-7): KAGVTQTPRYLIKTRGQQVTLSCSPISGHRSVSWYQQTPGQGLQFLFEYFSETQRNKGNFPGRFSGRQFSNSRSEMNVSTLELGDSALYLCASSPLGAYRYEQYFGPGTRLTVT.

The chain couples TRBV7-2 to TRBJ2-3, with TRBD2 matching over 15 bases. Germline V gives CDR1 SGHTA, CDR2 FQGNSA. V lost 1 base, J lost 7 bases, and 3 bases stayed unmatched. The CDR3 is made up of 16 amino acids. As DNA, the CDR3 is TGTGCCAGCAGCTTAGAAGGGACTAGCGGGAGGAATACGCAGTATTTT. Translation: CASSLEGTSGRNTQYF.

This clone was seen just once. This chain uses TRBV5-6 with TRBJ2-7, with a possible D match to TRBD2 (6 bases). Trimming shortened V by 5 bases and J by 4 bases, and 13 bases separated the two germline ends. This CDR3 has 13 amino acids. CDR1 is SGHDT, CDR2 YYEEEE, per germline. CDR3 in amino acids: CASSSGGTYEQYF. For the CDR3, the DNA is TGTGCCAGCAGTTCTGGCGGGACGTACGAGCAGTACTTC.

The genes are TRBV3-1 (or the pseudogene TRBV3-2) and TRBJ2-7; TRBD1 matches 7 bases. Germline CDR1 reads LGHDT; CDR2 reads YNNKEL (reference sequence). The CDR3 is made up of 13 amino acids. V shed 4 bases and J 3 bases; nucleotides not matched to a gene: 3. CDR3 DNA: TGTGCCAGCAGCCTCCAGGGGGTCTACGAGCAGTACTTC. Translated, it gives CASSLQGVYEQYF.

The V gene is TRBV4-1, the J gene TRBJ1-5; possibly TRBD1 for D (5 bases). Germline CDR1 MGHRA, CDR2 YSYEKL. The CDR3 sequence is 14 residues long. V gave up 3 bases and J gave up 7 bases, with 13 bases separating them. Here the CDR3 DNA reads TGCGCCAGCAGCCAGGGGGTCCCTTTGCAGCCCCAGCATTTT. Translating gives CASSQGVPLQPQHF.

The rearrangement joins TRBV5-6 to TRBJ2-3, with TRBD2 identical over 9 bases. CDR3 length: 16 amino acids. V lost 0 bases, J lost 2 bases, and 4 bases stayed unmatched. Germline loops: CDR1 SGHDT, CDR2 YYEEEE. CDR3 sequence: CASSLGLADYTDTQYF. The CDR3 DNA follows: TGTGCCAGCAGCTTGGGACTAGCGGATTACACAGATACGCAGTATTTT.

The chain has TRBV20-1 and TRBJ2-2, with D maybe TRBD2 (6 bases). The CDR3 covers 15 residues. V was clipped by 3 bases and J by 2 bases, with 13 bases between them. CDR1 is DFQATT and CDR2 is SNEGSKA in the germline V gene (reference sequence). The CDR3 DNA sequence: TGCAGTGCTAGTTCCGGCGGGGCAAACACCGGGGAGCTGTTTTTT. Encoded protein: CSASSGGANTGELFF.

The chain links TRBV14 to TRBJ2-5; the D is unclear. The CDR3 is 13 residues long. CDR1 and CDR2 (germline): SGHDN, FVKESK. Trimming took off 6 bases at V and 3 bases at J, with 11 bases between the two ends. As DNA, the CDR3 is TGTGCCAGCAGTAGGCGACGGGAAGAGACCCAGTACTTC. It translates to CASSRRREETQYF.

The CDR3 DNA is TGTGCCAGCAGTTTGTCTAATGAAAAACTGTTTTTT. It codes for CASSLSNEKLFF. V usage is TRBV12-3 or TRBV12-4 and J usage is TRBJ1-4; no definite D call. The V end lost 3 bases, the J end lost 3 bases, and 2 bases lay between the germline ends. The CDR3 covers 12 residues.

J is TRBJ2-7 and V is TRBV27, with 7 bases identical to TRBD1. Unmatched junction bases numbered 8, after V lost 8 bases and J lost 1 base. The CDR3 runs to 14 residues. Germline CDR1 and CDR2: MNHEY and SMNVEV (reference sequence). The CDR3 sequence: CASVGTAESYEQYF. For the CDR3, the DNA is TGTGCCAGCGTCGGGACAGCCGAATCCTACGAGCAGTACTTC.

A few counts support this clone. The CDR3 loop is CASNGLGNQPQHF. CDR3 nucleotides: TGTGCCAGCAACGGGTTGGGCAATCAGCCCCAGCATTTT. The V and J genes are TRBV2 and TRBJ1-5; D gene unclear. Per germline, CDR1 SNHLY and CDR2 FYNNEI. The CDR3 covers 13 residues. Trimming pared 7 bases from V and 2 bases from J, leaving 9 bases between.

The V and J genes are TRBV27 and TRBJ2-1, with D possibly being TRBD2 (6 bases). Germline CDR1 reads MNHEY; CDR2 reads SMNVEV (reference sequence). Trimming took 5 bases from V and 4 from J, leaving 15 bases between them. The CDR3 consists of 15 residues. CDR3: CASSPSSAIYNEQFF. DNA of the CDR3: TGTGCCAGCAGTCCCTCTAGCGCCATATACAATGAGCAGTTCTTC.

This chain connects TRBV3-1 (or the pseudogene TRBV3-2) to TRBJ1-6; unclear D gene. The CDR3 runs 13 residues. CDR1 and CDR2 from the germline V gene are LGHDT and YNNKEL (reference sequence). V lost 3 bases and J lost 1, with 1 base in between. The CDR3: CASSQSYNSPLHF. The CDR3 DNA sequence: TGTGCCAGCAGCCAGTCCTATAATTCACCCCTCCACTTT.

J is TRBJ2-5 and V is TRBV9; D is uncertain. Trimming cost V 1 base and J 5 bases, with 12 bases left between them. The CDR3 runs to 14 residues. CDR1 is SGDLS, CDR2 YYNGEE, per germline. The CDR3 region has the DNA TGTGCCAGCAGCGTACGTGATTATCAGGAGACCCAGTACTTC. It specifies CASSVRDYQETQYF.

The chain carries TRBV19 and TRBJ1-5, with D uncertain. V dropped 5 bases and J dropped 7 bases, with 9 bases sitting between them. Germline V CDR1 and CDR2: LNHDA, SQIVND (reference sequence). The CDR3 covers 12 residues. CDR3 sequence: CASSLGLQPQHF. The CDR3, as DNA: TGTGCCAGTAGTCTAGGCCTACAGCCCCAGCATTTT.

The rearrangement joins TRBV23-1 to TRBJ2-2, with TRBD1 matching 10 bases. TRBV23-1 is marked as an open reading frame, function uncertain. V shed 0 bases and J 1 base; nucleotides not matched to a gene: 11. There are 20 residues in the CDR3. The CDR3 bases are TGCGCCAGCAGTCAATCAAAAAGAGACAGGGGGCTAAAGAACACCGGGGAGCTGTTTTTT. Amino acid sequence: CASSQSKRDRGLKNTGELFF.

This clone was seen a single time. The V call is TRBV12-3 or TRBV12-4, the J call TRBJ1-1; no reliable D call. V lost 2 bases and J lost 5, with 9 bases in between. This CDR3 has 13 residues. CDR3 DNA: TGTGCCAGCAGTTTAATAGAGGAGACTGAAGCTTTCTTT. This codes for CASSLIEETEAFF.

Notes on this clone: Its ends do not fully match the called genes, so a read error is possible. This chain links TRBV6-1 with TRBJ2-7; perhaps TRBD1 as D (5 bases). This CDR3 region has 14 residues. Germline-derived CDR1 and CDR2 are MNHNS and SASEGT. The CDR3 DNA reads TGTGCCAGCAGTGAAAGTCGGGCCTCGACAGCCTGCAGCTTC. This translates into CASSESRASTACSF.

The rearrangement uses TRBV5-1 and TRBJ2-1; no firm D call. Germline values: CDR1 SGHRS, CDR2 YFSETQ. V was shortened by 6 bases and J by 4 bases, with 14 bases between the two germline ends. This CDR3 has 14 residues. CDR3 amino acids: CASTEASGYNEQFF. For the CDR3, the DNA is TGCGCCAGCACCGAGGCTAGTGGGTACAATGAGCAGTTCTTC. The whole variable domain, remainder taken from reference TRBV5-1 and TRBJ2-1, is KAGVTQTPRYLIKTRGQQVTLSCSPISGHRSVSWYQQTPGQGLQFLFEYFSETQRNKGNFPGRFSGRQFSNSRSEMNVSTLELGDSALYLCASTEASGYNEQFFGPGTRLTVL.

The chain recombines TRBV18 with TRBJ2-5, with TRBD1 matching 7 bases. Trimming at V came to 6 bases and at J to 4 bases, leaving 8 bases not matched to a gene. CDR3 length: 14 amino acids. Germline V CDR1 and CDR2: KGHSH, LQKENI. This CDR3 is CASSQGSGGETQYF. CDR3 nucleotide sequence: TGTGCCAGCTCCCAGGGATCAGGGGGAGAGACCCAGTACTTC.

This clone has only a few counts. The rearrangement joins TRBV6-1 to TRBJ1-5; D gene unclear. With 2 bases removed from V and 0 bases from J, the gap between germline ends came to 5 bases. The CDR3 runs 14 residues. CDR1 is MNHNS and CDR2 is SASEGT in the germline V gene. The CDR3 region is CASSERDSNQPQHF. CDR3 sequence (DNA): TGTGCCAGCAGTGAAAGGGATAGCAATCAGCCCCAGCATTTT.

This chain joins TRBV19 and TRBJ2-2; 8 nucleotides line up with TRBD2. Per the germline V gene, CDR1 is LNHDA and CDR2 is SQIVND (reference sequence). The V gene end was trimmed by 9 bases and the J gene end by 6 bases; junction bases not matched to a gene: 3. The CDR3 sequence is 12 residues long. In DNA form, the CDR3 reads TGTGCCAGCCCGGGGGGGTCCGGGGAGCTGTTTTTT. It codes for CASPGGSGELFF.

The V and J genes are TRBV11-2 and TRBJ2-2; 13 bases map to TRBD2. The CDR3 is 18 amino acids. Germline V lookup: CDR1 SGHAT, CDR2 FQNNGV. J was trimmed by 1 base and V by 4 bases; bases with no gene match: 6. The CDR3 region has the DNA TGTGCCAGCAGCTGGGGACTAGCGGGGACAAGGAACACCGGGGAGCTGTTTTTT. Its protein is CASSWGLAGTRNTGELFF.

For the CDR3, the DNA is TGCGCCAGCAGCTTAAGCAGGGGGCACCAGACCCAGTACTTC. It specifies CASSLSRGHQTQYF. This sequence joins TRBV5-1 and TRBJ2-5; 8 bases fit TRBD1. This CDR3 comprises 14 residues. CDR1 and CDR2 (germline): SGHRS, YFSETQ. V shed 2 bases and J 6 bases; nucleotides not matched to a gene: 6.

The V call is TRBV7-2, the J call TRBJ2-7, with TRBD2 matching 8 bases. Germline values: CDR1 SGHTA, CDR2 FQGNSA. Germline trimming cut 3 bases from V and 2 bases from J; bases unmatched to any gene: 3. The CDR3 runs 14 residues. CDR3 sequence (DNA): TGTGCCAGCAGCTTCGGGACTAGAGCCTACGAGCAGTACTTC. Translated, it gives CASSFGTRAYEQYF. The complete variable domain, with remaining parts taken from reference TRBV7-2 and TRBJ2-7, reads GAGVSQSPSNKVTEKGKDVELRCDPISGHTALYWYRQSLGQGLEFLIYFQGNSAPDKSGLPSDRFSAERTGGSVSTLTIQRTQQEDSAVYLCASSFGTRAYEQYFGPGTRLTVT.